The rows below give T cell receptor beta chains drawn from one sample of a study of blood T cell repertoires in COVID-19. The assay was immunoSEQ multiplex PCR, and TCRdb's table has in-frame clones only and misses some. The sample yields around 140,000 clones, 81% seen once. Sequenced: peripheral blood. These receptors all come from a human donor in a cohort sampled during active COVID-19. Both conserved end residues are part of each CDR3. Fields, in order: CDR3 DNA, CDR3 protein, J gene, V gene, clone size, D gene. D genes are given only for firm matches. Not all rows give a size; the values are once, few, many and, for expanded clones, a class.

TGTGCCAGCAGCTTAACTGGGCACCGACCTGAAGCTTTCTTT | CASSLTGHRPEAFF | TRBJ1-1 | TRBV7-3 | . | .
TGTGCCAGCAGCCGGGGACTTGAGGCAACTAATGAAAAACTGTTTTTT | CASSRGLEATNEKLFF | TRBJ1-4 | TRBV7-2 | . | .
TGTGCCAGCAGCTTAAAAGCTTCTTATACGGCGGGAGGTACAGATACGCAGTATTTT | CASSLKASYTAGGTDTQYF | TRBJ2-3 | TRBV11-2 | . | TRBD2
TGTGCCAGCAGCTTAAATGAGGAGACCCAGTACTTC | CASSLNEETQYF | TRBJ2-5 | TRBV7-2 | . | .
TGTGCCAGCAGCTGGGAGGGGGACCTCTACGAGCAGTACTTC | CASSWEGDLYEQYF | TRBJ2-7 | TRBV5-8 | . | .
TGTGCCAGCTCACTTCTTAGCGGACTCCAAGAGACCCAGTACTTC | CASSLLSGLQETQYF | TRBJ2-5 | TRBV18 | . | .
TGTGCCAGCAGCCAACTAGCGGCCAGCAGCAGCGAGCAGTACTTC | CASSQLAASSSEQYF | TRBJ2-7 | TRBV3-1/TRBV3-2 | . | TRBD2
TGTGCCAGCAGGCGGGGCGGCGGGGTCATCACCCTAGCCAAAAACATTCAGTACTTC | CASRRGGGVITLAKNIQYF | TRBJ2-4 | TRBV2 | . | .
TGTGCCAGCAGCGTAGGACAGGGCTCGGACACCATATATTTT | CASSVGQGSDTIYF | TRBJ1-3 | TRBV5-6 | . | TRBD1
TGTGCCAGTAAGGTCCAGGGCACTTGGGATGAAAAACTGTTTTTT | CASKVQGTWDEKLFF | TRBJ1-4 | TRBV19 | . | .
TGTGCCAGCAGTGAACAGAATAGCAATCAGCCCCAGCATTTT | CASSEQNSNQPQHF | TRBJ1-5 | TRBV2 | . | .
TGTGCCAGCAGTTTATCCTCGGCTAGCGGGAACTTTGGGCAGTATTTT | CASSLSSASGNFGQYF | TRBJ2-3 | TRBV28 | . | TRBD2
TGTGCCAGCAGCTCTCCACAGGGGGCGAGGACAGATACGCAGTATTTT | CASSSPQGARTDTQYF | TRBJ2-3 | TRBV7-2 | . | TRBD1
TGCGCCAGCAGCCAACTAGCGGGCCTAGGGGAGACCCAGTACTTC | CASSQLAGLGETQYF | TRBJ2-5 | TRBV5-1 | . | TRBD2
TGTGCCAGCAGCAGGGGGGGTGAAGCTTTCTTT | CASSRGGEAFF | TRBJ1-1 | TRBV5-4 | once | .
TGTGCCAGCAGCTTACCAGGTCTGGGTGAAGCTTTCTTT | CASSLPGLGEAFF | TRBJ1-1 | TRBV7-9 | few | .
TGTGCCAGCAGCCAAGATCTCCTAGCGGTAGCCAAAAACATTCAGTACTTC | CASSQDLLAVAKNIQYF | TRBJ2-4 | TRBV4-2 | few | TRBD2
TGTGCCAGCAGGAAAGCGGGATCACGGGTGTCCGAGCAGTACTTC | CASRKAGSRVSEQYF | TRBJ2-7 | TRBV28 | . | TRBD2
TGTGCCAGTAGTGCCGTAGCGGGAGGGATCACAGATACGCAGTATTTT | CASSAVAGGITDTQYF | TRBJ2-3 | TRBV19 | few | TRBD2
TGTGCCAGCAGTTCGGGCGGGAGTCGGCTCGAGCAGTACTTC | CASSSGGSRLEQYF | TRBJ2-7 | TRBV6-2/TRBV6-3 | few | TRBD2